The 14 T cell receptor beta chains reported below all come from one sample, sequenced in a study of T cells in narcolepsy. Repertoires were generated with immunoSEQ multiplex PCR, while TCRdb's copy carries only in-frame clones and drops some. The table includes under 35,000 clones, around 80% detected once. Sequenced material: memory (CD45RA-) CD4+ T cells from blood. The receptors shown here come from a human donor in good health.

The rearrangement joins TRBV4-1 to TRBJ2-2; perhaps D is TRBD1 or TRBD2 (5 bases each). The germline CDR1 and CDR2 sequences are MGHRA and YSYEKL. CDR3 length: 15 amino acids. V was pared by 1 base and J by 3 bases, with 9 bases between. The CDR3 loop reads CASSQAGRDTGELFF. The CDR3 region has the DNA TGCGCCAGCAGCCAAGCGGGGCGGGACACCGGGGAGCTGTTTTTT.

The rearrangement joins TRBV7-3 to TRBJ1-3; 9 bases are shared with TRBD1. Trimming cost V 5 bases and J 5 bases; bases outside gene matches: 4. This CDR3 comprises 14 residues. Germline-derived CDR1 and CDR2 are SGHTA and FQGTGA. The CDR3 loop reads CASSLGTGRNTIYF. DNA for the CDR3: TGTGCCAGCAGCCTAGGGACAGGGAGAAACACCATATATTTT.

The DNA for the CDR3 is TGTGCCAGCAGCCAAGCGACTAGCGCGCAAGAGACCCAGTACTTC. It specifies CASSQATSAQETQYF. The V call is TRBV14, the J call TRBJ2-5, with 8 bases lining up with TRBD2. The V and J ends lost 1 base and 2 bases, in that order; junction bases with no gene match: 3. This CDR3 is 15 amino acids long. Germline V gene sequence: CDR1 SGHDN, CDR2 FVKESK.

V gene TRBV18 combines with J gene TRBJ2-7, with TRBD2 identical over 9 bases. The CDR3 is 15 residues long. Unmatched junction bases numbered 8, after V lost 6 bases and J lost 2 bases. CDR1 is KGHSH, CDR2 LQKENI, per germline. The CDR3: CASSPGLATTYEQYF. The DNA of the CDR3 is TGTGCCAGCTCGCCAGGACTAGCGACAACCTACGAGCAGTACTTC. Using reference TRBV18 and TRBJ2-7 for the parts outside the CDR3, the full variable domain is NAGVMQNPRHLVRRRGQEARLRCSPMKGHSHVYWYRQLPEEGLKFMVYLQKENIIDESGMPKERFSAEFPKEGPSILRIQQVVRGDSAAYFCASSPGLATTYEQYFGPGTRLTVT.

The gene calls are TRBV7-8 and TRBJ2-5; D gene ambiguous. The J call may be in error: the DNA end matches TRBJ2-7 better. Germline V gives CDR1 SGHVS, CDR2 FQNEAQ. The CDR3 totals 15 residues. Here the CDR3 DNA reads TGTGCCAGCAAGGGCCGAGACTCAAGCTCCTACGAGCAGTACTTC. Amino acid sequence: CASKGRDSSSYEQYF.

Only one count was recorded for this clone. This sequence joins TRBV27 and TRBJ2-1, with a tentative D call TRBD2 (5 bases). The CDR3 length is 16 residues. Trimming pared 2 bases from V and 2 bases from J, leaving 13 bases between. The germline CDR1 and CDR2 sequences are MNHEY and SMNVEV (reference sequence). Here the CDR3 DNA reads TGTGCCAGCAGTTTAGCTAGCCTAGCCCCCTACAATGAGCAGTTCTTC. Translating gives CASSLASLAPYNEQFF.

As for this clone: Other DNA sequences within the sample encode an identical CDR3. The chain recombines TRBV19 with TRBJ1-2; D call uncertain. V lost 3 bases and J lost 5, with 7 bases in between. There are 12 residues in the CDR3. Germline CDR1 LNHDA, CDR2 SQIVND (reference sequence). CDR3 sequence reads: CASSISVYGYTF. The CDR3 nucleotides read TGTGCCAGTAGTATTTCGGTTTATGGCTACACCTTC.

In its sample, this clone was seen a few times. The gene calls are TRBV28 and TRBJ2-3; D is undetermined. V gave up 3 bases and J gave up 8 bases, with 9 bases separating them. Germline assignment: CDR1 MDHEN and CDR2 SYDVKM. The CDR3 is made up of 12 amino acids. Written as DNA, the CDR3 is TGTGCCAGCAGTTTTTGGTGGGGTACGCAGTATTTT. As protein: CASSFWWGTQYF.

The chain carries TRBV9 and TRBJ1-3; 7 bases agree with TRBD1. CDR1 and CDR2 (germline): SGDLS, YYNGEE. The CDR3 consists of 15 residues. Trimming cost V 3 bases and J 8 bases; bases outside gene matches: 11. The CDR3 DNA is TGTGCCAGCAGCGCCAGGGGGGACATTTTAGACACCATATATTTT. Its translation is CASSARGDILDTIYF.

The V call is TRBV6-1, the J call TRBJ2-7, with 12 bases that match TRBD2. Unmatched junction bases numbered 4, after V lost 4 bases and J lost 0 bases. Germline assignment: CDR1 MNHNS and CDR2 SASEGT. CDR3 length equals 16 residues. In nucleotides, the CDR3 is TGTGCCAGCAGTGTAAGACTAGCGGGGGTCTCCTACGAGCAGTACTTC. This encodes CASSVRLAGVSYEQYF.

The chain employs TRBV11-1 and TRBJ2-7; tentatively, D is TRBD1 or TRBD2 (5 bases each). The germline gives CDR1 SGHAT, CDR2 FQDESV (reference sequence). CDR3 length: 15 amino acids. V shed 0 bases and J shed 2 bases, with 11 bases lying between them. The CDR3, as DNA: TGTGCCAGCAGCTTAGCGCAGGGACCCACCTACGAGCAGTACTTC. It translates to CASSLAQGPTYEQYF.

In its sample, this clone was seen a few times. V is TRBV15 and J is TRBJ1-4; maybe TRBD1 (5 bases). V gave up 3 bases and J gave up 7 bases, with 9 bases separating them. The CDR3 is 13 residues long. Germline loops: CDR1 LNHNV, CDR2 YYDKDF (reference sequence). The CDR3 loop is CATSSGRGEKLFF. The CDR3 DNA reads as TGTGCCACCAGCAGTGGAAGGGGTGAAAAACTGTTTTTT. The variable domain in full, with the rest retrieved from reference TRBV15 and TRBJ1-4, is DAMVIQNPRYQVTQFGKPVTLSCSQTLNHNVMYWYQQKSSQAPKLLFHYYDKDFNNEADTPDNFQSRRPNTSFCFLDIRSPGLGDTAMYLCATSSGRGEKLFFGSGTQLSVL.

The chain employs TRBV15 and TRBJ2-7, with 9 bases that match TRBD2. The length of the CDR3 is 16 residues. Germline CDR1 reads LNHNV; CDR2 reads YYDKDF (reference sequence). V shed 4 bases, J shed 0 bases, and the junction held 7 bases outside the gene matches. The chain's CDR3 is CATSNGLARDSYEQYF. The CDR3 region has the DNA TGTGCCACCAGCAACGGACTAGCGCGGGACTCCTACGAGCAGTACTTC.

The V and J genes are TRBV14 and TRBJ1-6; D is uncertain. CDR1 and CDR2 (germline): SGHDN, FVKESK. The V end was cut by 1 base, the J end by 9 bases, with 10 bases between. The CDR3 consists of 14 residues. This CDR3 reads CASSQAVGFSPLHF. The CDR3 DNA follows: TGTGCCAGCAGCCAAGCGGTGGGTTTTTCACCCCTCCACTTT.